These 4 T cell receptor beta chains originate from one sample sequenced in a study of monozygotic twins with inflammatory bowel disease. TCRdb re-analyzed the 5' RACE reads; it lists each CDR3 protein once, without DNA. Here the sample table reports under 200,000 distinct CDR3 sequences. Sequenced: blood. The receptors derive from a human donor with ulcerative colitis or Crohn's disease, or a healthy co-twin of an affected twin (not recorded which).

This chain joins TRBV20-1 and TRBJ1-2; without DNA, the TCRdb call of TRBD1 cannot be checked. CDR1 DFQATT and CDR2 SNEGSKA come from the germline V gene (reference sequence). The CDR3 is made up of 13 amino acids. The CDR3: CSARQGPNYGYTF.

The chain joins TRBV7-8 to TRBJ2-6; the TCRdb call, TRBD1, lacks DNA for checking. This CDR3 spans 18 amino acids. Germline V lookup: CDR1 SGHVS, CDR2 FQNEAQ. CDR3 protein: CASSLEGQGAPGANVLTF.

The chain uses TRBV7-8 and TRBJ2-1; the TRBD2 assignment by TCRdb is unverifiable without DNA. From germline, CDR1 is SGHVS and CDR2 FQNEAQ. The length of the CDR3 is 16 residues. CDR3 sequence: CATKGLAGGDYNEQFF.

This chain links TRBV20-1 with TRBJ2-3; absent DNA, TCRdb's TRBD2 call cannot be checked. Germline CDR1 DFQATT, CDR2 SNEGSKA (reference sequence). The CDR3 is 14 amino acids. The CDR3 sequence is CSARYLAGTDTQYF.